This T cell receptor (beta chain) was identified in a study of OX40 agonist ivuxolimab in advanced cancers. The data were produced by immunoSEQ multiplex PCR, yet TCRdb's version contains in-frame clones alone and is incomplete. Among some 49,000 clones listed, 88% were seen once. This TCR came from an adult with an advanced solid tumor such as melanoma, head and neck, liver or kidney cancer. Sequencing was performed on CD4+ or CD8+ T cells sorted from blood, taken in a trial of the OX40 agonist ivuxolimab.

CDR3 residues: CASSYSRSTGELFF. CDR3 DNA sequence: TGTGCCAGCAGTTACTCCAGGAGCACCGGGGAGCTGTTTTTT. The gene calls are TRBV6-5 and TRBJ2-2; D remains unclear. V was trimmed by 0 bases and J by 4 bases, leaving 6 bases between them. The germline V gene encodes CDR1 MNHEY and CDR2 SVGAGI. CDR3 size: 14 residues.